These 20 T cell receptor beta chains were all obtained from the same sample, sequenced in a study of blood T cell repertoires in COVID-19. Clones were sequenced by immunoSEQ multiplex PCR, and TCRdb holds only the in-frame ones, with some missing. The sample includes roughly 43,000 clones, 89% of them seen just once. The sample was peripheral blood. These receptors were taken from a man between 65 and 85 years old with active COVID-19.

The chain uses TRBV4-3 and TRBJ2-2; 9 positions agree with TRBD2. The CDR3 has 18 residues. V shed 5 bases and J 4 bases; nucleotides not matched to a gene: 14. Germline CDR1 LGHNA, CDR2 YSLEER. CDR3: CASSRAGGGASGTGELFF. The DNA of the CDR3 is TGCGCCAGCAGCAGGGCCGGCGGGGGGGCCAGTGGCACCGGGGAGCTGTTTTTT.

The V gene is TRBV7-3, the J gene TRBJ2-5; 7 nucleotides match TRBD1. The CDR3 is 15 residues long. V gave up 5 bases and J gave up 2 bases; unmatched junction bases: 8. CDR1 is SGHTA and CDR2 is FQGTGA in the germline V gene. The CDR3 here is CASSKSGGGQETQYF. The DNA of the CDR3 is TGTGCCAGCAGCAAATCAGGGGGTGGGCAAGAGACCCAGTACTTC.

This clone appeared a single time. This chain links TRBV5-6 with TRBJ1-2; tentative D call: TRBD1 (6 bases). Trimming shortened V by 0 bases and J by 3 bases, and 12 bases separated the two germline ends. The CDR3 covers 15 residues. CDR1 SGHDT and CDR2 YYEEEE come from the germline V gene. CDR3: CASSLVRGSDYGYTF. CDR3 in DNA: TGTGCCAGCAGCTTGGTCAGGGGATCTGACTATGGCTACACCTTC.

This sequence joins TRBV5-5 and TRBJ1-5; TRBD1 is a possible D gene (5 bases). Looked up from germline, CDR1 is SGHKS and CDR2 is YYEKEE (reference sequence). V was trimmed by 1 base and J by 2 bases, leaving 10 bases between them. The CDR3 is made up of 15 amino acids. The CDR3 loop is CASSLQGVGNQPQHF. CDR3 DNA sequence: TGTGCCAGCAGCTTGCAAGGGGTGGGCAATCAGCCCCAGCATTTT.

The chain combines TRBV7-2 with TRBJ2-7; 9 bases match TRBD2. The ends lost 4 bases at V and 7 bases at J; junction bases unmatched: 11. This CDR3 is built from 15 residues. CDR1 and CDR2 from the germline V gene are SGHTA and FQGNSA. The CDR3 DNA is TGTGCCAGCAGCTATAATCCTAGCGGGGAGGGTGAGCAGTACTTC. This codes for CASSYNPSGEGEQYF. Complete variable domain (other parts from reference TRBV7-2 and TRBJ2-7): GAGVSQSPSNKVTEKGKDVELRCDPISGHTALYWYRQSLGQGLEFLIYFQGNSAPDKSGLPSDRFSAERTGGSVSTLTIQRTQQEDSAVYLCASSYNPSGEGEQYFGPGTRLTVT.

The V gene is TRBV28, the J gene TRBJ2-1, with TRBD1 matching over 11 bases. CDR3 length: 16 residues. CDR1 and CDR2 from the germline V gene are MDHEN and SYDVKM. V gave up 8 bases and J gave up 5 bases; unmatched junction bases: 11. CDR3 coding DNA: TGTGCCAGCTCCTCTAAGGGACAGGGGGATCACAATGAGCAGTTCTTC. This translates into CASSSKGQGDHNEQFF.

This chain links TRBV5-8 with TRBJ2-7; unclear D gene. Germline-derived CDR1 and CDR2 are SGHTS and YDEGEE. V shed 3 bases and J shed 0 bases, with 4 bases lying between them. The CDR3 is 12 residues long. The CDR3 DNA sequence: TGTGCCAGCAGCTACGGCTCCTACGAGCAGTACTTC. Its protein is CASSYGSYEQYF.

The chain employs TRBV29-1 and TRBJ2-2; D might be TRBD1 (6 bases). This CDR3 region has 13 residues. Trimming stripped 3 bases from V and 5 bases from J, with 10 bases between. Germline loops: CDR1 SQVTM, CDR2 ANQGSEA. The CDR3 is CSVDRQGTGELFF. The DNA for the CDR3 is TGCAGCGTTGACCGGCAGGGGACCGGGGAGCTGTTTTTT.

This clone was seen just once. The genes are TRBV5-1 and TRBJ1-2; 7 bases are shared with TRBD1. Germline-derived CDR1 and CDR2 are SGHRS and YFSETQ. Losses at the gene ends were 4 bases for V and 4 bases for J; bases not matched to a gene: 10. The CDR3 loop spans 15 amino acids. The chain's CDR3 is CASSPFGQAIYGYTF. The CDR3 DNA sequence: TGCGCCAGCAGCCCGTTTGGACAGGCGATCTATGGCTACACCTTC.

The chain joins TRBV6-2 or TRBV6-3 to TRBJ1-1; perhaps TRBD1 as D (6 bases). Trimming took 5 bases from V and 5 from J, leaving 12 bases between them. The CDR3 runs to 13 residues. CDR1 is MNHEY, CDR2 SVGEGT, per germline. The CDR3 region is CASSGDKGTEAFF. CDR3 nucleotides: TGTGCCAGCAGTGGGGACAAGGGAACTGAAGCTTTCTTT.

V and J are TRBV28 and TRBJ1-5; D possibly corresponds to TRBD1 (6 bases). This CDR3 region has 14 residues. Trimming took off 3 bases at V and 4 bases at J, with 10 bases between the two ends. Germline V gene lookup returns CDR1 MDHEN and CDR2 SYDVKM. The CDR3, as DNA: TGTGCCAGCAGTTTGCTACAGGGAAATCAGCCCCAGCATTTT. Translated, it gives CASSLLQGNQPQHF.

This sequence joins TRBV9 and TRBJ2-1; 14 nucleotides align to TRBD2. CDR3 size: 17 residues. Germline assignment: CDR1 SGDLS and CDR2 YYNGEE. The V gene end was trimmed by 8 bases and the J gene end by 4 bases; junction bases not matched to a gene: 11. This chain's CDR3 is CASGGLAGVPAYNEQFF. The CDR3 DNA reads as TGTGCCAGTGGGGGACTAGCGGGGGTTCCGGCTTACAATGAGCAGTTCTTC.

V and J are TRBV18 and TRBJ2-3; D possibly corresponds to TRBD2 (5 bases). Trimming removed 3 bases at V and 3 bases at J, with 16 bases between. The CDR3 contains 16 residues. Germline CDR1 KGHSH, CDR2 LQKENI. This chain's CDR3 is CASSPNPGPGTDTQYF. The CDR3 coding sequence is TGTGCCAGCTCACCGAACCCGGGCCCGGGAACAGATACGCAGTATTTT.

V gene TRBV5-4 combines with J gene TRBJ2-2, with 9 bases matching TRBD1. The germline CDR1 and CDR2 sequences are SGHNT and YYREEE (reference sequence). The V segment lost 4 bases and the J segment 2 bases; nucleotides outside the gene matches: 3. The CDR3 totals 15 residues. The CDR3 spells CASSPGQGNTGELFF. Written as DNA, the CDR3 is TGTGCCAGCAGCCCGGGACAGGGAAACACCGGGGAGCTGTTTTTT.

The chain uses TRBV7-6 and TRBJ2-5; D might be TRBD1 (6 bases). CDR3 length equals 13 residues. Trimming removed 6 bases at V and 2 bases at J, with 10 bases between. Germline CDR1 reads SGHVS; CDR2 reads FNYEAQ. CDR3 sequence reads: CASSSDRQETQYF. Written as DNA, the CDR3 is TGTGCCAGCAGTTCCGACAGGCAAGAGACCCAGTACTTC.

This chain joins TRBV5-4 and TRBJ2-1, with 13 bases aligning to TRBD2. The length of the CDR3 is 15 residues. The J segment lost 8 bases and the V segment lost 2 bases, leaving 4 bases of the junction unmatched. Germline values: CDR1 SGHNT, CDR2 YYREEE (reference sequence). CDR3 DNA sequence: TGTGCCAGCAGCTTACTAGCGGGGGGGCCGGATGAGCAGTTCTTC. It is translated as CASSLLAGGPDEQFF.

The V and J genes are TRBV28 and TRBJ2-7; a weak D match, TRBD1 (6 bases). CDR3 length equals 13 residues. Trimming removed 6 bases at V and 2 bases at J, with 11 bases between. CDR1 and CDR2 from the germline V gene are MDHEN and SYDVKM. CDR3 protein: CASRVQGTYEQYF. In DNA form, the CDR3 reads TGTGCCAGCAGGGTACAGGGTACCTACGAGCAGTACTTC.

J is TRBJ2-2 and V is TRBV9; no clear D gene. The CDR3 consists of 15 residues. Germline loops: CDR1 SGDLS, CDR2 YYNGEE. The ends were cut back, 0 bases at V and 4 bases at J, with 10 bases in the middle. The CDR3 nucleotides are TGTGCCAGCAGCGTAGGCAGGCCTGCCACCGGGGAGCTGTTTTTT. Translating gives CASSVGRPATGELFF.

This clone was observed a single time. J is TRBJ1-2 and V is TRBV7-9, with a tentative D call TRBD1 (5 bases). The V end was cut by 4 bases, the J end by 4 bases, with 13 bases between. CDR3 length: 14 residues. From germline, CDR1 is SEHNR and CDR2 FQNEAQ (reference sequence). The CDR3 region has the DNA TGTGCCAGCAGCTCCCTAGGGGTTGGCTATGGCTACACCTTC. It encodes CASSSLGVGYGYTF.

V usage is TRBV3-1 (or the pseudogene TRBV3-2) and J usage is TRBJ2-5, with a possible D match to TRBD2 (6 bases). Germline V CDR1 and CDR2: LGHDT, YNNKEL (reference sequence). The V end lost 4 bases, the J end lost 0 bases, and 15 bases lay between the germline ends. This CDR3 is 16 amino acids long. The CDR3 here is CASSLPLALDQETQYF. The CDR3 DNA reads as TGTGCCAGCAGCCTCCCACTAGCCCTCGACCAAGAGACCCAGTACTTC.